This section outlines one T cell receptor (beta chain) sequence together with its context. The data are from a study of glioma-infiltrating T cells after dendritic cell vaccination. Data came from immunoSEQ multiplex PCR; TCRdb stores just in-frame clones and leaves some out. The table includes around 62,000 clones, roughly 80% detected once. The V segment lost 2 bases and the J segment 4 bases; nucleotides outside the gene matches: 7. This CDR3 comprises 15 residues. CDR1 is SGDLS and CDR2 is YYNGEE in the germline V gene. The rearrangement links TRBV9 to TRBJ2-5, with 8 bases identical to TRBD2. This clonotype originated in a human donor with glioblastoma. Sequences were derived from blood, sampled before dendritic cell vaccination. This CDR3 reads CASSVYGGGGETQYF. The CDR3 DNA sequence: TGTGCCAGCAGCGTGTACGGGGGGGGAGGAGAGACCCAGTACTTC.